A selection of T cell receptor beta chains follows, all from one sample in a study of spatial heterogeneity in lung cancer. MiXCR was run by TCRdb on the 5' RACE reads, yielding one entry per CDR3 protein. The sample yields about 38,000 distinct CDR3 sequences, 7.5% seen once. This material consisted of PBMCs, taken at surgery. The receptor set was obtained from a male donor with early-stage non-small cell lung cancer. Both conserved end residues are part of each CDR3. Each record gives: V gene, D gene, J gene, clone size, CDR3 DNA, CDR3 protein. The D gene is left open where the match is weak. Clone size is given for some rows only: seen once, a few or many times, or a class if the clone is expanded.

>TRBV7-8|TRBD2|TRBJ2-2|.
TGTGCCAGCAGCTTAGCGGTGGGAGGGCTGACCGGGGAGCTGTTTTTT
CASSLAVGGLTGELFF
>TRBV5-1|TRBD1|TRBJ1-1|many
TGCGCCAGTACGACAGGGGGTTCGGGGCTCACTGAAGCTTTCTTT
CASTTGGSGLTEAFF
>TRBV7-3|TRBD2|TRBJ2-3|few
TGTGCCAGCAGCTCCCGTACCCTACTCGCGGGGGGGCGAGATACGCAGTATTTT
CASSSRTLLAGGRDTQYF
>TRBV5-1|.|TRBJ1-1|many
TGCGCCAGCAGCTTACGGGGAATGGGCCCTGGGAACACTGAAGCTTTCTTT
CASSLRGMGPGNTEAFF
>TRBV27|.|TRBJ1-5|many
TGTGCCAGCAGTTCCGGCAGGGAGAATCAGCCCCAGCATTTT
CASSSGRENQPQHF
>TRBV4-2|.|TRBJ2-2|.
TGTGCCAGCAGCCAAGACTGGGGACTTACCGCCTTGACGGGGGAGCTGTTTTTT
CASSQDWGLTALTGELFF
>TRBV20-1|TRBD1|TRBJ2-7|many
TGCAGTGGTACCCGGACAGGAACATCCTACGAGCAGTACTTC
CSGTRTGTSYEQYF
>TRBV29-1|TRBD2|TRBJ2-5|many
TGCAGCGTTGAATCTCCCCGCCGACTAGCGGGAGGGACGTACCAAGAGACCCAGTACTTC
CSVESPRRLAGGTYQETQYF
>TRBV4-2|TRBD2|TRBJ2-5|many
TGTGCCAGCAGCCATGGACTAGCGGGACAAGAGACCCAGTACTTC
CASSHGLAGQETQYF
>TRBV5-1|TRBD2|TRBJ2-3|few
TGCGCCAGCAGTGAAGGACTAGAGGCAGATACGCAGTATTTT
CASSEGLEADTQYF
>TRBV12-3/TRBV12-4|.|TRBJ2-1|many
TGTGCCAGCAGTTTATGGTCATTAGCAGACAATGAGCAGTTCTTC
CASSLWSLADNEQFF
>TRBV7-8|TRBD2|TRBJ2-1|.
TGTGCCAGCGGACCGGGACTAGCGGGAGGTAGGGCCTACAATGAGCAGTTCTTC
CASGPGLAGGRAYNEQFF
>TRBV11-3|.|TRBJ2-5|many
TGTGCCAGCAGCCCAGGGTCAGAGACCCAGTACTTC
CASSPGSETQYF
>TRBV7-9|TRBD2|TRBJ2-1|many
TGTGCCAGCAGCTTAATCGCTAGCGGGAGTAATGAGCAGTTCTTC
CASSLIASGSNEQFF
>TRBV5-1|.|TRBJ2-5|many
TGCGCCAGCAGCCTCACAAGAGAAGAGACCCAGTACTTC
CASSLTREETQYF